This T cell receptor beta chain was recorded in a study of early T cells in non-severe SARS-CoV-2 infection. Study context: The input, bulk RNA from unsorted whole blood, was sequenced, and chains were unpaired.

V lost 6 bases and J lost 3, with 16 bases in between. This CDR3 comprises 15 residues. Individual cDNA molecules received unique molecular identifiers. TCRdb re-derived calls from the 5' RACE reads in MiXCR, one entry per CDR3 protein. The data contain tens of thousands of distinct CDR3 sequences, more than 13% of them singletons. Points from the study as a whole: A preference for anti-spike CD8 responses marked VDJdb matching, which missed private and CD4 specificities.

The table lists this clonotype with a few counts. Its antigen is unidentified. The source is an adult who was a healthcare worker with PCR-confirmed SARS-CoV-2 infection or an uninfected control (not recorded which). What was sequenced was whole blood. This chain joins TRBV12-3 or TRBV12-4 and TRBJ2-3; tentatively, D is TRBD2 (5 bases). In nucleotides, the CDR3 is TGTGCCAGCAGCCTCTGGGGAGAAGGGACAGATACGCAGTATTTT. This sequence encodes CASSLWGEGTDTQYF.